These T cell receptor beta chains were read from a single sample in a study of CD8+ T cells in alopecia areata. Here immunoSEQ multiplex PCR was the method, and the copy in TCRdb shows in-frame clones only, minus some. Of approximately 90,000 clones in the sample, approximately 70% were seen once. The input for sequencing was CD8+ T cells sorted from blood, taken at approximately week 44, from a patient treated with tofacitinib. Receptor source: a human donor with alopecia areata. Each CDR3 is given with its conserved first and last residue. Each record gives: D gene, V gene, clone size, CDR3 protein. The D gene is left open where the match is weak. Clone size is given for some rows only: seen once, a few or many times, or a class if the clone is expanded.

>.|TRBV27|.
CASSSFQTGGDTQYF
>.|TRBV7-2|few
CASSLEPTGGQPQHF
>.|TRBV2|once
CASSEALDFQETQYF
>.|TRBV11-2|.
CASSLAGGREQYF
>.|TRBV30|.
CAWSPELEWDTEAFF
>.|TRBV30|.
CAWSVTGTEAFF
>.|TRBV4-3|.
CASSQDRAREAFF
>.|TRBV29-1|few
CIGTSSSYNEQFF
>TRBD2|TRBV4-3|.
CASSLTSGGTYEQYF
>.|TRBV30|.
CAWSPGGGPGELFF
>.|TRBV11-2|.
CASSLVTRRGNSYNEQFF
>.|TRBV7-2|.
CASSFTGLGYEQYF
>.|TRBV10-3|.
CAAGGGGAYEQYF
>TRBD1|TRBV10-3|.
CAISGPGGMDEQYF
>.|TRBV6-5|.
CASSSGVSHDEQFF
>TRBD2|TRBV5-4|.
CASSLQRGYEQYF
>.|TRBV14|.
CASSQDRGREQYF
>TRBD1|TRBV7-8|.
CASSSGQAYGYTF
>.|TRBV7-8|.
CASSLGRVSAAPREAFF
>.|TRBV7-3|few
CASSLYETGEAFF
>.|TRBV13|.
CAAKGGNTEAFF
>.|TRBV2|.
CASRGQGYEQYF
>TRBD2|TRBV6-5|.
CASSLAGDHTGELFF
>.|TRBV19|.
CASSTLETVWDQPQHF
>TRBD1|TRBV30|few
CAWSTQISGTGLVEQYF
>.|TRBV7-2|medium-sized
CASSSPGPRNNEQFF
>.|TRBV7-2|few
CASSLGRPFYNEQFF
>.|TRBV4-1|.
CASSTEMGNQPQHF
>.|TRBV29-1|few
CSVEVRSNEQFF
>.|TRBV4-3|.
CASSQFPGPDMPLHF
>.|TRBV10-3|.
CAISDSGPATEAFF
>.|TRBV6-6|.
CASSYSGGTSEQYF
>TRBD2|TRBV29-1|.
CSASTGTSYEQYF
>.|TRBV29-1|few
CSVQGGEQYF
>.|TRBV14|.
CASSPTGGRTDTQYF
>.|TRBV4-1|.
CASSQDLGNTEAFF
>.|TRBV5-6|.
CASSLGGGSYNEQFF
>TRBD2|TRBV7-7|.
CASSLKPLGTSRNEQFF
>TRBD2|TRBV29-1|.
CSVEGVAGDYEQYF
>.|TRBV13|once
CASSLGSGPDAFF
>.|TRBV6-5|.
CASSATPNSNQPQHF
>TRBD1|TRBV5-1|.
CASSFRDSNTDTQYF
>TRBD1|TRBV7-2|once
CTSSSGGLGYTF
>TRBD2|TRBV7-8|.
CASGSSGGASETQYF
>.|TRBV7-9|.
CASSRSVLGSGGYTF
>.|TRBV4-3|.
CASSQDRTVNYGYTF
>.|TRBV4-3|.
CASRGEGNTEAFF
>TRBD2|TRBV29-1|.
CSGVAGEQFF
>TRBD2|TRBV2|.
CARMGGNNEQFF
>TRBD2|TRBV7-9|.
CASSLVAGVHTGELFF
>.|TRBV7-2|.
CASTLYSSLITEAFF
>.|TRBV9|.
CASSGTAEAFF
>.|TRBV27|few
CASSLSTGANVLTF
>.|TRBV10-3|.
CAIPDTYTEAFF
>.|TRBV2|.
CASTLRVGGYNEQFF
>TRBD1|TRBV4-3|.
CASSPGTGNTEAFF
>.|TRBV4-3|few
CASSQRGTHEQFF
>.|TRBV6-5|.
CASSPTGFGNTIYF